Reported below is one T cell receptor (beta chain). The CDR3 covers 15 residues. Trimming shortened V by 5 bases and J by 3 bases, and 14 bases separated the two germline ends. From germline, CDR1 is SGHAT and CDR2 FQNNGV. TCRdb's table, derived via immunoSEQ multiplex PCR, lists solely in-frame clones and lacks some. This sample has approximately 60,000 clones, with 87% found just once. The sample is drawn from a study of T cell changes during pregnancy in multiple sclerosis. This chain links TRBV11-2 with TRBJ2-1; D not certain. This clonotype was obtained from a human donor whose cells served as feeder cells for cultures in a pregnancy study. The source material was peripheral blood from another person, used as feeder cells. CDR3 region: CASSPTYGFYNEQFF. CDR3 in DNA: TGTGCCAGCAGCCCGACTTACGGGTTCTACAATGAGCAGTTCTTC.